This T cell receptor (beta chain) was recorded in a study of blood T cell repertoires in COVID-19. As for the study in general: Collection of acute and convalescent COVID-19 samples took place in the United States, Italy and Spain. Sources were T cells, B-cell-depleted T cells, or PBMCs; the material itself was cDNA or gDNA.

Per the original data handling: Amplified reference gene primers provided the basis for estimating nucleated cell counts. Assay: immunoSEQ multiplex PCR; the TCRdb copy retains only in-frame clones and omits some. The V and J calls and clone size come from that table; D and trimming were worked out from the DNA. The sample has about 200,000 clones, approximately 90% seen once; the top ten hold around 0.84%. Germline CDR1 SGHNT, CDR2 YYREEE (reference sequence). Germline trimming cut 4 bases from V and 4 bases from J; bases unmatched to any gene: 6. CDR3 length: 14 residues. While infection was still active, Seattle patients were enrolled and then followed longitudinally.

V usage is TRBV5-4 and J usage is TRBJ1-2; 8 bases are shared with TRBD1. Sample: peripheral blood. This clonotype was obtained from a man aged 55 to 70 with COVID-19, enrolled during active disease. This CDR3 reads CASSPRQGRYGYTF. In DNA, the CDR3 is TGTGCCAGCAGCCCCCGACAGGGGCGCTATGGCTACACCTTC.